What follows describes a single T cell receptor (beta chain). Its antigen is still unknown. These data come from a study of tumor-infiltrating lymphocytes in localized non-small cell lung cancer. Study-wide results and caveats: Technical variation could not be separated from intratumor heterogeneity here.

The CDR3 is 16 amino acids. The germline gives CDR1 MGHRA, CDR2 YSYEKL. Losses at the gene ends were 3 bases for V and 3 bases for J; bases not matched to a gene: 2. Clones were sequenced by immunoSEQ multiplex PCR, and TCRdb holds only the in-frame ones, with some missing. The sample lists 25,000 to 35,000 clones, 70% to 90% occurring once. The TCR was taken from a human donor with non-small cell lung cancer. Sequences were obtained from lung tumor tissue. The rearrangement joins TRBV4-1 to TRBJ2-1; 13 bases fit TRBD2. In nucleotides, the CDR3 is TGCGCCAGCAGCCAGGGACTAGCGGGGTTCTACAATGAGCAGTTCTTC. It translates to CASSQGLAGFYNEQFF.